Sequencing of this T cell receptor (beta chain) was carried out in a study of chemoradiotherapy in HPV16-positive cancers. Overall study context: Functional T-cell assays on a couple of HPV16-positive patients' cells defined candidate HPV-specific clones and common TCR motifs. Study-wide results and caveats: Functional assays defining HPV-specific T cells used only a couple of HPV16-positive patients. In HPV16-positive patients, HPV-responsive T-cell expansion tracked better recurrence-free survival. Candidate HPV-specific clones and E7-related TCR motifs grew in tumor during treatment.

Produced via immunoSEQ multiplex PCR; TCRdb's table is partial and in-frame only. The repertoire consists of approximately 19,000 clones, with 70% to 90% occurring once and the leading ten covering approximately 5%. The CDR3 totals 14 residues. Germline-derived CDR1 and CDR2 are SGHNT and YYREEE (reference sequence). V lost 0 bases, J lost 7 bases, and 13 bases lay in between. Points on this clone: What it binds is unknown.

Source: blood, taken from a patient who underwent chemoradiotherapy. The genes are TRBV5-4 and TRBJ1-1, with a weak D call TRBD1 (5 bases). This TCR came from a human donor with HPV-associated anogenital cancer. This chain's CDR3 is CASSLAHGGIEAFF. In DNA, the CDR3 is TGTGCCAGCAGCTTGGCCCACGGGGGGATTGAAGCTTTCTTT.